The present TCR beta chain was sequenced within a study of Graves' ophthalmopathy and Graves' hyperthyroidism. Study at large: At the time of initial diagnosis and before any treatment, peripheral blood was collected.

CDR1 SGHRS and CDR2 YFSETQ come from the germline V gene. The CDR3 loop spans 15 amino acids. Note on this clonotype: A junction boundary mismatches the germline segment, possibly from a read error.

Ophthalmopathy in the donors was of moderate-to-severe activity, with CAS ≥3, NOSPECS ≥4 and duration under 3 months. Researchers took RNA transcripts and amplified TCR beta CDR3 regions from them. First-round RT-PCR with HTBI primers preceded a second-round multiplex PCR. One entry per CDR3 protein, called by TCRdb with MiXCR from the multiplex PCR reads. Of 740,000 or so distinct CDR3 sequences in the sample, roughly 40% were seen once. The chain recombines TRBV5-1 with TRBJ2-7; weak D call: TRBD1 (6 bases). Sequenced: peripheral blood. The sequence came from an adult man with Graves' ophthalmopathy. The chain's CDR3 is CASSPTGGPLMEQYF. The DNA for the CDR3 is TGTGCCAGCAGCCCGACAGGTGGTCCCCTTATGGAGCAGTACTTC.